The rows below give T cell receptor beta chains drawn from one sample of a study of blood T cells in healthy people across ages. TCRdb recomputed calls from the 5' RACE reads with MiXCR, one row per CDR3 protein. The sample holds over 750,000 distinct CDR3 sequences; just under 25% are singletons and the top ten take under 10%. These data also featured in a second study, about T cells of mothers and their children.

Sequencing was carried out using blood. Receptor source: a boy aged 5-17 years in good health. Both conserved end residues are part of each CDR3.

v_gene	j_gene	len	CDR3aa
TRBV5-1	-	12	CASSFEGYEQYF
TRBV18	-	14	CASSQLGEANEQFF
TRBV7-2	TRBJ2-5	12	CASSFEPETQYF
TRBV20-1	-	14	CSAKTGPSSYEQYF
TRBV27	TRBJ1-1	14	CASRIGGGNTEAFF
TRBV28	-	17	CASSDRVGLAGVYEQYF
TRBV5-1	TRBJ2-7	15	CASSLAGGVPYEQYF
TRBV10-2	TRBJ2-7	13	CASRDHSGLEQYF
TRBV12-3/TRBV12-4	TRBJ2-1	14	CASSVKGTYNEQFF
TRBV11-1	TRBJ2-5	21	CASSLEHTAGGPEAYQETQYF
TRBV13	TRBJ2-6	17	CASRPFGGPTGANVLTF
TRBV29-1	-	13	CSPLGGEDNEQFF
TRBV7-6	TRBJ2-6	17	CASSHRPTLSGANVLTF
TRBV10-3	TRBJ2-2	15	CAISDPGGYTGELFF
TRBV11-1	-	13	CASRGFSYNEQFF
TRBV20-1	TRBJ2-3	16	CSAPKNQGGFTDTQYF
TRBV2	TRBJ2-3	11	CASQDLDAQYF
TRBV7-8	TRBJ2-2	14	CASSFPKGTGELFF
TRBV7-2	TRBJ2-1	14	CASSIQRERNEQFF
TRBV11-1	-	18	CASSLAPKEDPLYNEQFF
TRBV7-2	TRBJ1-4	17	CASSLGTGRVANEKLFF
TRBV6-5	TRBJ2-3	17	CASSYSSPGQVLDTQYF
TRBV7-2	TRBJ2-4	15	CASSTRSLAKNIQYF
TRBV5-1	TRBJ2-5	14	CASSLGGEGETQYF
TRBV6-5	TRBJ1-6	19	CASSYSSSGFEPHNSPLHF
TRBV7-8	TRBJ2-5	16	CASSLALKGSGETQYF
TRBV29-1	TRBJ2-3	11	CSVVLTDTQYF
TRBV29-1	TRBJ2-5	12	CSVVIPAARQYF
TRBV7-9	TRBJ2-5	12	CASSLGSGTQYF
TRBV5-6	TRBJ1-2	15	CASSVMGQLFYGYTF
TRBV20-1	TRBJ2-7	14	CSTRGLAASYEQYF
TRBV20-1	TRBJ2-1	14	CSASSSGSYNEQFF
TRBV7-2	TRBJ2-1	15	CASSAGQVTYNEQFF
TRBV5-1	TRBJ1-3	16	CASSLAFGNSGNTIYF
TRBV12-3/TRBV12-4	TRBJ2-7	11	CASSSSIEQYF
TRBV7-9	TRBJ2-1	14	CASSLLLLYNEQFF
TRBV24-1	TRBJ2-3	13	CATNREGIDTQYF
TRBV7-8	-	15	CASSLGSAGVNEQFF
TRBV13	TRBJ2-3	17	CASSARGELAGTDTQYF
TRBV18	TRBJ2-3	15	CASSPSRGAPDTQYF
TRBV27	TRBJ2-5	15	CASRSGRRGQETQYF
TRBV25-1	TRBJ2-5	14	CASSLLGKQETQYF
TRBV27	TRBJ1-2	14	CASSLSTGGYGYTF
TRBV5-1	-	15	CASSLPSGKAYEQYF
TRBV29-1	TRBJ2-5	12	CSAVQFGETQYF
TRBV10-3	TRBJ2-4	11	CAISAKNIQYF
TRBV29-1	TRBJ2-4	12	CSVVGGWNIQYF
TRBV7-9	TRBJ1-2	13	CASSYDITYGYTF